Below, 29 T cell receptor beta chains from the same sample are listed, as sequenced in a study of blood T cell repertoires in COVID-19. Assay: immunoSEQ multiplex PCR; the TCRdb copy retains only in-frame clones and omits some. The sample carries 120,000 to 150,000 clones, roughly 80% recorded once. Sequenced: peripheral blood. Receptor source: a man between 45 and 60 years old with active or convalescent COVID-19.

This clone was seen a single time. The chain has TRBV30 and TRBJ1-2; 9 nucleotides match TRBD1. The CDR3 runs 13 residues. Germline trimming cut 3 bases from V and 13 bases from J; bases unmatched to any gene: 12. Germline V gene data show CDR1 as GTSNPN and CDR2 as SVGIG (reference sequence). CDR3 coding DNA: TGTGCCTGGAGGGGACAGGGAATACCAGTGAGCACCTTC. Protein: CAWRGQGIPVSTF.

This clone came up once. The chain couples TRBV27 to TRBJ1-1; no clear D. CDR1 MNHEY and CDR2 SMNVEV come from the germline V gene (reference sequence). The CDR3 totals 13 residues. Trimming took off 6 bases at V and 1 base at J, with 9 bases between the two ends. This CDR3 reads CASRDFTNTEAFF. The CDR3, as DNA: TGTGCCAGCAGGGACTTCACGAACACTGAAGCTTTCTTT.

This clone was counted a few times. In DNA form, the CDR3 reads TGTGCCACCAGTGATCGGAGCGGGAGAGGCTTAACAGATACGCAGTATTTT. Protein product: CATSDRSGRGLTDTQYF. This sequence joins TRBV24-1 and TRBJ2-3; TRBD2 agrees at 8 bases. This CDR3 has 17 amino acids. The junction had 10 bases not matched to a gene; V was cut back by 3 bases and J by 3 bases. Per germline, CDR1 KGHDR and CDR2 SFDVKD.

In DNA, the CDR3 is TGTGCCAGCAGTTACCTGGACACAGGGAACTATGGCTACACCTTC. This encodes CASSYLDTGNYGYTF. This chain connects TRBV6-7 to TRBJ1-2; maybe TRBD1 (6 bases). Being an ORF, TRBV6-7 has a function that is uncertain. Trimming shortened V by 2 bases and J by 2 bases, and 12 bases separated the two germline ends. The CDR3 consists of 15 residues.

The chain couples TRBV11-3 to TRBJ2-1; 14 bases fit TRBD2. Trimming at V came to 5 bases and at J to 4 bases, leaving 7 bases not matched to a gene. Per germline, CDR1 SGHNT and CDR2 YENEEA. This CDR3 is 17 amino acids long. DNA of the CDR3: TGTGCCAGCAGCGCGGGACTAGCGGGGGCCTTATACAATGAGCAGTTCTTC. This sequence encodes CASSAGLAGALYNEQFF.

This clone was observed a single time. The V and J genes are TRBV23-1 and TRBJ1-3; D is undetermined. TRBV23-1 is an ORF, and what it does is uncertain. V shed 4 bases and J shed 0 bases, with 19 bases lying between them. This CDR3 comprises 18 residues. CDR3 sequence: CASSLWFNSKSSGNTIYF. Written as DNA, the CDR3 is TGCGCCAGCAGTCTCTGGTTTAACAGCAAGAGCTCTGGAAACACCATATATTTT.

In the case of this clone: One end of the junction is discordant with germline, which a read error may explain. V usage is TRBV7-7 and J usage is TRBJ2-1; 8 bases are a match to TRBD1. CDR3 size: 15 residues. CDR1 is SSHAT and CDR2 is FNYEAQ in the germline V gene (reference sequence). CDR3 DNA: TGTGCTAGCAGCTTAGACAGGGGAGGAGGCAATGAGCAGTTCTTC. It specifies CASSLDRGGGNEQFF.

The CDR3 nucleotides read TGCAGTGCTAGTCGATCCGCAGGGGCCTACGAGCAGTACTTC. This codes for CSASRSAGAYEQYF. This chain uses TRBV20-1 with TRBJ2-7, with D tentatively TRBD1 (6 bases). The V end was cut by 3 bases, the J end by 2 bases, with 14 bases between. The CDR3 length is 14 residues. Germline-derived CDR1 and CDR2 are DFQATT and SNEGSKA (reference sequence).

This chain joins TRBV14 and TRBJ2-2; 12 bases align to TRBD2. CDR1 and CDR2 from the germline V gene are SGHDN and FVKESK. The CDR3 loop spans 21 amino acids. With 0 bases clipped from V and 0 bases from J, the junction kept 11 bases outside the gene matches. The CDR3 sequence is CASSQDLGPSGRASNTGELFF. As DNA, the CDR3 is TGTGCCAGCAGCCAAGATTTGGGGCCTAGCGGGAGGGCCTCGAACACCGGGGAGCTGTTTTTT. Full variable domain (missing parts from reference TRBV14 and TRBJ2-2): EAGVTQFPSHSVIEKGQTVTLRCDPISGHDNLYWYRRVMGKEIKFLLHFVKESKQDESGMPNNRFLAERTGGTYSTLKVQPAELEDSGVYFCASSQDLGPSGRASNTGELFFGEGSRLTVL.

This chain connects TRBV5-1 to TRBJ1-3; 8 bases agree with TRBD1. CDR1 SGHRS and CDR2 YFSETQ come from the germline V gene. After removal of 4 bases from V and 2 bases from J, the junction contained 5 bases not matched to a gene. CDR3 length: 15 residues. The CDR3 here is CASSTGQGAGNTIYF. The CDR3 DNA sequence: TGCGCCAGCAGCACAGGACAGGGAGCTGGAAACACCATATATTTT.

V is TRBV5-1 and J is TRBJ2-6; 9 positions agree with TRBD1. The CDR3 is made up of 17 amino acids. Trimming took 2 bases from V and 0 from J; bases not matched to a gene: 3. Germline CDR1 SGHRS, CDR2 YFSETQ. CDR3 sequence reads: CASSFGTGPSGANVLTF. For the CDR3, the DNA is TGCGCCAGCAGCTTCGGGACAGGGCCCTCTGGGGCCAACGTCCTGACTTTC.

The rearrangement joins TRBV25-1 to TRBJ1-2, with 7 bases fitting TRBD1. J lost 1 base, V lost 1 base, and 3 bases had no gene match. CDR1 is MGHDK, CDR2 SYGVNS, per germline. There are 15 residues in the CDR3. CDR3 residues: CASSESGQVNYGYTF. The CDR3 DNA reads TGTGCCAGCAGTGAATCAGGACAGGTTAACTATGGCTACACCTTC.

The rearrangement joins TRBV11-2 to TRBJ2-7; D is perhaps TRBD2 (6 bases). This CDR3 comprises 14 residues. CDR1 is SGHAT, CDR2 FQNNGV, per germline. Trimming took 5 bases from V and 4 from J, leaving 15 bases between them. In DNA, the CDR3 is TGTGCCAGCAGCATGCCGGGACTGGATTACGAGCAGTACTTC. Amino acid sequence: CASSMPGLDYEQYF. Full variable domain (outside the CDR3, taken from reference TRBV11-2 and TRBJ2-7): EAGVAQSPRYKIIEKRQSVAFWCNPISGHATLYWYQQILGQGPKLLIQFQNNGVVDDSQLPKDRFSAERLKGVDSTLKIQPAKLEDSAVYLCASSMPGLDYEQYFGPGTRLTVT.

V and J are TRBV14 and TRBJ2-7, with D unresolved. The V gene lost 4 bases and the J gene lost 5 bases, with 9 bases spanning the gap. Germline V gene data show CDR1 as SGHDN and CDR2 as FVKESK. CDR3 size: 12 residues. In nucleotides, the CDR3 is TGTGCCAGCAGCCGAGGTTGGAACGAGCAGTACTTC. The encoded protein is CASSRGWNEQYF.

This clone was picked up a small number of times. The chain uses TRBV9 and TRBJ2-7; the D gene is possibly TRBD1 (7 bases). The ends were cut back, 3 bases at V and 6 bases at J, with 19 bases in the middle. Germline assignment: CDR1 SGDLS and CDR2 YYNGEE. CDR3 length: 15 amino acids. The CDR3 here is CASSAVGQGGFEQYF. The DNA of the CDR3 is TGTGCCAGCAGCGCGGTGGGGCAGGGGGGTTTCGAGCAGTACTTC.

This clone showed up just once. The CDR3 reads CASSSGTSSYGYTF. CDR3 sequence (DNA): TGTGCCAGCAGCTCCGGTACTAGTTCCTATGGCTACACCTTC. This rearrangement joins TRBV7-9 to TRBJ1-2; D is unresolved. In germline, CDR1 is SEHNR, CDR2 FQNEAQ (reference sequence). Trimming left V 4 bases short and J 4 bases short, with 13 bases between. The CDR3 contains 14 residues.

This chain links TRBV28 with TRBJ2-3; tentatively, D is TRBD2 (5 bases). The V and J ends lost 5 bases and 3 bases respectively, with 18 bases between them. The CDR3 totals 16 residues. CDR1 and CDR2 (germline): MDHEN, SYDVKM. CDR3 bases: TGTGCCAGCAGTGCCTTGAGCGGCCTACGGACAGATACGCAGTATTTT. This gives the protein CASSALSGLRTDTQYF.

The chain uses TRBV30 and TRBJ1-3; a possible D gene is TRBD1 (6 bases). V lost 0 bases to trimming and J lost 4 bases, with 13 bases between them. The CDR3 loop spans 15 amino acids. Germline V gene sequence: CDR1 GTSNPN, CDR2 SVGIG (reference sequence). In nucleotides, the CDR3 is TGTGCCTGGAGTGTACGAGGGGGTCTCGGAAACACCATATATTTT. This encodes CAWSVRGGLGNTIYF.

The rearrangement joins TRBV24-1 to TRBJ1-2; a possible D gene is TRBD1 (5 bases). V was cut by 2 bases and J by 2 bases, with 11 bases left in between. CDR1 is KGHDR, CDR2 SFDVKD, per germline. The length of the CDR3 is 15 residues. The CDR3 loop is CATSDSGYGNYGYTF. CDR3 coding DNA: TGTGCCACCAGTGATTCAGGGTATGGAAACTATGGCTACACCTTC.

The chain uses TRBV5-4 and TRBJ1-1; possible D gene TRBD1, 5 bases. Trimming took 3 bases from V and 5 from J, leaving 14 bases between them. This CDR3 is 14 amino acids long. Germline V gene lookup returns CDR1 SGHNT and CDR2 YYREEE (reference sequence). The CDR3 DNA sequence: TGTGCCAGCAGCTGGGGGGGTAGGAGGACTGAAGCTTTCTTT. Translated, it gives CASSWGGRRTEAFF.

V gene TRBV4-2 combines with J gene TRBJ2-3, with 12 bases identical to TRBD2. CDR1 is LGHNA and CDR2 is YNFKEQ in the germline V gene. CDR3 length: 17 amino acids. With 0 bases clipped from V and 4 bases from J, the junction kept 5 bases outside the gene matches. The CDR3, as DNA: TGTGCCAGCAGCCAAGATCGACTAGCGGGAGTTGCAGATACGCAGTATTTT. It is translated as CASSQDRLAGVADTQYF.

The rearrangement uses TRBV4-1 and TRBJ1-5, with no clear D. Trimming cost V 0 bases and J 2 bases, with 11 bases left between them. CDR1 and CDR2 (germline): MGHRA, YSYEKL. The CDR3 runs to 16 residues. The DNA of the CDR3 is TGCGCCAGCAGCCAAGAACCGGGTTTCCGCAATCAGCCCCAGCATTTT. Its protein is CASSQEPGFRNQPQHF.

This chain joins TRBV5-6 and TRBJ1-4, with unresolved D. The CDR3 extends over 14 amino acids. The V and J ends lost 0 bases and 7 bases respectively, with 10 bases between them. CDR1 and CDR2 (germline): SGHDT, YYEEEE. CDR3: CASSLDREGEKLFF. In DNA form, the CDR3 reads TGTGCCAGCAGCTTGGATCGGGAGGGTGAAAAACTGTTTTTT. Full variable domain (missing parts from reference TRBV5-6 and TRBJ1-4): DAGVTQSPTHLIKTRGQQVTLRCSPKSGHDTVSWYQQALGQGPQFIFQYYEEEERQRGNFPDRFSGHQFPNYSSELNVNALLLGDSALYLCASSLDREGEKLFFGSGTQLSVL.

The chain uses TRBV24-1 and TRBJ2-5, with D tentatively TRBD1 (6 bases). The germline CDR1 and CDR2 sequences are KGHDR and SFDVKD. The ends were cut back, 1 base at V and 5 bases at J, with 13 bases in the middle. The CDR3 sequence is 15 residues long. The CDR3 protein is CATSDLTGNGETQYF. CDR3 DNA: TGTGCCACCAGTGATTTAACAGGGAATGGGGAGACCCAGTACTTC.

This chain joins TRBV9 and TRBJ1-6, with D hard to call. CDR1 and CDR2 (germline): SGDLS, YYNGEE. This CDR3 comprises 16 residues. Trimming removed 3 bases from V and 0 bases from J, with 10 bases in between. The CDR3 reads CASSGKLSSYNSPLHF. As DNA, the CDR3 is TGTGCCAGCAGCGGAAAACTAAGCTCCTATAATTCACCCCTCCACTTT. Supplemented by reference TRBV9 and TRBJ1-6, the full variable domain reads DSGVTQTPKHLITATGQRVTLRCSPRSGDLSVYWYQQSLDQGLQFLIQYYNGEERAKGNILERFSAQQFPDLHSELNLSSLELGDSALYFCASSGKLSSYNSPLHFGNGTRLTVT.

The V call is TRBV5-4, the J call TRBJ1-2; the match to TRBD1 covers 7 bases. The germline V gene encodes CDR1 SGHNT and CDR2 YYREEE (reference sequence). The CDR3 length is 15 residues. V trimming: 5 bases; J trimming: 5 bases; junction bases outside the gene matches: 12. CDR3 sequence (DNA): TGTGCCAGCAGTTCCCCGACAGGGAGCTTATATGGCTACACCTTC. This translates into CASSSPTGSLYGYTF. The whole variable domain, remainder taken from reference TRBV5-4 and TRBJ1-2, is ETGVTQSPTHLIKTRGQQVTLRCSSQSGHNTVSWYQQALGQGPQFIFQYYREEENGRGNFPPRFSGLQFPNYSSELNVNALELDDSALYLCASSSPTGSLYGYTFGSGTRLTVV.

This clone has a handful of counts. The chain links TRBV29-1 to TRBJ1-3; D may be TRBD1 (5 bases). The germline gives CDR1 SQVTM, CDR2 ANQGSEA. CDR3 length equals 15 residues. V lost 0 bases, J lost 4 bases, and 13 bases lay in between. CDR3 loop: CSVEDRAGWGNTIYF. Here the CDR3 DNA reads TGCAGCGTTGAAGATCGAGCAGGGTGGGGAAACACCATATATTTT.

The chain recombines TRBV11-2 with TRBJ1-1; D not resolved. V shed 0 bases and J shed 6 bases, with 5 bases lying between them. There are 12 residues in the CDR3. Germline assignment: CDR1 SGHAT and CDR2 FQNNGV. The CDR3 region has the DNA TGTGCCAGCAGCTTAGAGGGAGCTGAAGCTTTCTTT. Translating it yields CASSLEGAEAFF.

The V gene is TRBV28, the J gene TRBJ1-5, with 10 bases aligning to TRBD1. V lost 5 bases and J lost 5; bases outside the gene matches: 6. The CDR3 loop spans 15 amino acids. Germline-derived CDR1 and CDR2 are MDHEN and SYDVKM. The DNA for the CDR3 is TGTGCCAGCAGTCCCTGGACAGGGGGTGATCAGCCCCAGCATTTT. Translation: CASSPWTGGDQPQHF.